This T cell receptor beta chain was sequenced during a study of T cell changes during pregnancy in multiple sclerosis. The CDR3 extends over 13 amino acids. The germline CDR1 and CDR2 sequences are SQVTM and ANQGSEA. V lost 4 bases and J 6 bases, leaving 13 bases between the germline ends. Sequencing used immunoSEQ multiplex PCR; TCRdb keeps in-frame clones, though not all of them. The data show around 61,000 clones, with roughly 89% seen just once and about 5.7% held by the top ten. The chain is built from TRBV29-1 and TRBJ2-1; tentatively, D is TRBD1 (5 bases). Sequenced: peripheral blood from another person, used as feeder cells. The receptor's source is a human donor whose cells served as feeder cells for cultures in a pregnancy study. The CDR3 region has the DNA TGCAGCGTTGGAATGGGTAGGGGCAATGAGCAGTTCTTC. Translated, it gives CSVGMGRGNEQFF.